This TCR beta chain emerged from a study of blood T cells in healthy people across ages. Study at large: With template switching, about one barcoded beta molecule was captured per two T cells.

Germline CDR1 is ENHRY and CDR2 is SYGVKD. The CDR3 runs 13 residues. V gave up 2 bases and J gave up 3 bases, with 7 bases separating them. Through a sample-barcoded 5' primer and a J-beta primer mix, a second PCR was run for 7 to 11 cycles. Researchers report that a template-switch adaptor with 12 random nucleotides tagged each cDNA molecule. CDR3-containing paired-end reads numbered at least 3 million in each sample. One entry per CDR3 protein results from TCRdb running MiXCR on the 5' RACE reads. The repertoire has over 1.5 million distinct CDR3 sequences, 40% to 55% of them found once; the top ten carry roughly 2.1%.

The sample taken for sequencing was blood. The rearrangement links TRBV10-3 to TRBJ2-5; a possible D gene is TRBD1 (6 bases). The source is a woman in her thirties or forties in good health. Written as DNA, the CDR3 is TGTGCCATCAGTGAGGGACAGAAAGAGACCCAGTACTTC. Its protein product is CAISEGQKETQYF.